This T cell receptor gamma chain is from a study of Vδ1+ human thymocytes (dated by TCRdb to the late 2010s). In the study overall: The study characterised mRNA-level TRG and TRD CDR3 repertoires of highly purified Vdelta1+ thymocytes from young children as a data resource. Validation of the multiplex-based CDR3 amplicon strategy against 5'RACE-based CDR3 amplicon generation methods had been performed previously.

RNA was isolated using the RNeasy mini kit, and reverse transcription was performed with Superscript III. To generate the CDR3 amplicons, a multiplex PCR was run using pooled V-gene forward primers together with a constant-region reverse primer that carried Illumina adaptor overhangs. Amplicons were gel-purified, then indexed with Nextera index primers over eight extra PCR cycles and purified with AMPure XP beads. Sequencing of the libraries was done on an Illumina MiSeq using paired-end 250 bp reads, dual indexing and an approximately 20% PhiX spike-in. The paper's data handling went like this. Read quality was checked with FastQC, and TRG read pairs were merged using ea-utils fastq-join. IMGT/HighV-QUEST was used to annotate sequences, retaining only productive sequences with an unambiguous V-gene assignment, and each clonotype was defined by an identical CDR3 sequence. For downstream analysis, VDJtools 1.1.1, tcR 2.2.3, Treemap and vegan Shannon diversity in R 3.4.4 were used. TCRdb processed the public reads again with the CATT caller, after which rows with matching DNA were combined. None of the V and J calls come from the authors' own analysis; TCRdb made them. The sample yields tens of thousands of gamma-chain clones; around a fifth were counted once. The ten largest account for about 1.9% of the sample.

Broader findings and caveats from the paper: Many TRG clonotypes were found to be shared between donors (up to roughly 6.9x10^3), whereas TRD repertoires were found to be essentially private (max roughly 100 shared). The thymic TRG and TRD repertoires appeared highly polyclonal, with Gaussian CDR3 length distributions, in contrast to the oligoclonal repertoires of peripheral blood. Donors did not cluster by age or sex, so the analyses were not stratified by age or sex. Although sort purity was high, around 21% of thymic TRD sequences were Vdelta2 (with a few Vdelta3), in contrast to the peripheral blood Vdelta1+ controls. The use of highly purified populations and single-cell validation was advised by the authors, since misinterpretation of bulk repertoire data could be caused by unexpected Vdelta2 sequences.

Thymic samples were depleted of alphabeta T cells, then CD3+ TCRVdelta1+ TCRVdelta2- thymocytes were FACS-sorted. Sorted Vdelta1+ thymocyte purity ranged from about 96% to 99.6%. Thymic specimens were obtained from several paediatric patients, aged from roughly 5 days to 16 months, who were undergoing corrective cardiac surgery. Thymic tissue was dispersed and mononuclear cells isolated on a Histopaque-1077 density gradient. For staining, the antibodies used were anti-TCRVdelta1 clone TS8.2, anti-TCRVdelta2 clone B6, anti-CD3 clone HIT3a and anti-TCRalphabeta clone IP26. From the germline V gene, CDR1 is EGSNGY and CDR2 is YDSYNSKV. Inclusive of the bounding cysteine and phenylalanine, the CDR3 is 13 residues long. The entry retains the CDR3 DNA only, 39 bases that are in frame from base 1. Germline trimming: 3 bases from V, 11 bases from J; junction bases outside gene matches: 9. This clone appeared a few times. Its specific antigen is unknown. Per-base qualities were not stored, and no clone one base away is much larger.

Sample: Vdelta1+ gamma-delta thymocytes from the thymus. The cell subset or site label, as the study defines it: FACS-sorted CD3+ TCRalphabeta- TCRVdelta1+ TCRVdelta2- thymocytes. The V and J genes are TRGV2 and TRGJP1. This clonotype originated in a boy under three years old who had congenital heart surgery. The CDR3 is CATWDSRGWFKIF. The base sequence is TGTGCCACCTGGGACTCACGGGGGTGGTTCAAGATATTT.